This TCR beta chain was captured by sequencing in a study of control samples from healthy donors and cancer patients. The protocol was immunoSEQ multiplex PCR, while the TCRdb copy is restricted to in-frame clones and leaves out a portion. The profile covers more than 85,000 clones, with 70% to 85% appearing a single time and 38% taken by the ten largest. This CDR3 has 15 residues. V was shortened by 6 bases and J by 2 bases, with 16 bases between the two germline ends. Per the germline V gene, CDR1 is KGHSH and CDR2 is LQKENI. The clonotype originates from a man aged 65 to 85 with lung cancer. Sequenced input: PBMCs. The genes are TRBV18 and TRBJ2-5; maybe TRBD1 (5 bases). For the CDR3, the DNA is TGTGCCAGCTCCGCCCCGGGCAGGGTACAAGAGACCCAGTACTTC. Protein sequence: CASSAPGRVQETQYF.